The present TCR beta chain was sequenced within a study of identifying expanded T cells in peripheral blood. Study results and caveats: Differentially abundant clones: roughly 1.3 between replicates, approximately 16 at approximately 13 days, approximately 18 at four.

Turning to this clone: Its antigen is not identified.

CDR3 size: 15 residues. Germline V gene lookup returns CDR1 LGHNA and CDR2 YNFKEQ. The V segment lost 0 bases and the J segment 4 bases; nucleotides outside the gene matches: 1. Profiled with immunoSEQ multiplex PCR; TCRdb holds only in-frame clones, not every one. The sample has approximately 75,000 clones, about 90% seen once. This receptor was taken from a person aged 18-70 years in good health. This sequence joins TRBV4-2 and TRBJ2-3; TRBD2 matches at 10 bases. The sample comprised blood. In nucleotides, the CDR3 is TGTGCCAGCAGCCAAGATCTAGCGGGAGCAGATACGCAGTATTTT. It yields the protein CASSQDLAGADTQYF.